What follows is one T cell receptor (beta chain) and its context. Antigen unknown. The sample originates from a study of T cell responses to AZD1222 COVID-19 vaccine. General observations from the study: Donors were chiefly white British, with a greater number of females, and clonal diversity was perhaps underestimated.

The repertoire was sequenced with immunoSEQ multiplex PCR; TCRdb's copy has only in-frame clones and lacks some. The sample shows some 130,000 clones, 80% to 95% of them seen only once. Material: peripheral blood, obtained 28 days after the second AZD1222 dose. The source is an adult who received the AZD1222 COVID-19 vaccine.

CDR3 nucleotide sequence: TGTGCCAGTAGTATAATCTCGGGACAGTATAGCAATCAGCCCCAGCATTTT. Translation: CASSIISGQYSNQPQHF. This chain connects TRBV19 to TRBJ1-5; 7 positions agree with TRBD1. The CDR3 contains 17 residues. Germline trimming cut 2 bases from V and 0 bases from J; bases unmatched to any gene: 7. The germline V gene has CDR1 LNHDA and CDR2 SQIVND (reference sequence).